The entry below describes one T cell receptor beta chain. The data stem from a study of metastatic and nonmetastatic thyroid tumors. MiXCR was used by TCRdb to re-call the PCR reads. Of 15,000 to 20,000 clones detected, 25% to 35% appear once; the ten largest clones hold 15% to 17%. CDR3 size: 13 residues. V was trimmed by 11 bases and J by 6 bases, leaving 14 bases between them. Germline-derived CDR1 and CDR2 are SNHLY and FYNNEI. All patients were untreated before thyroid surgery. The chain has TRBV2 and TRBJ1-6, with D perhaps matching TRBD1 (5 bases). This TCR derives from a female donor with papillary thyroid cancer or a benign thyroid nodule (not recorded which). Some clones in this sample may be carry-over from other donors' samples. Sequencing input: tumor tissue. CDR3 in amino acids: CAGKTQGNSPLHF. For the CDR3, the DNA is TGTGCCGGAAAAACTCAGGGTAATTCACCCCTCCACTTT.